This T cell receptor beta chain derives from a study of CXCR3-negative and CXCR3-positive naive CD8 T cells. Via 5' RACE with UMI labels, TRB cDNA libraries were prepared. TCRdb reprocessed the 5' RACE reads and reports one entry per CDR3 protein, with no DNA. Its listing shows roughly 40,000 distinct CDR3 sequences. Whole-study results and caveats: Memory CD8+ cells showed much lower diversity, while both naive subsets were comparably high.

Note on this clonotype: Its matching antigen is unknown.

The sequence came from a human donor in good health. Some clones in this sample may be carry-over from other donors' samples. The sequencing input was memory CD8+ T cells from blood.

CDR3 loop: CASSQDEETGYTGELFF. V and J are TRBV4-1 and TRBJ2-2; TCRdb's D call, TRBD1, is unchecked because there is no DNA. The V gene's germline CDR1 is MGHRA and CDR2 YSYEKL. The length of the CDR3 is 17 residues.